This T cell receptor beta chain was captured by sequencing in a study of blood T cell repertoires in COVID-19. Sequenced by immunoSEQ multiplex PCR; TCRdb stores in-frame clones only, minus some. The sample holds more than 200,000 clones; around nine tenths are singletons and the top ten take around 3.7%. Ages ranged from about 18 to 89 years, with residence in about two dozen US areas. Self-reported history from a screening survey and questionnaire set each donor's cohort. CDR3 length: 16 amino acids. The sequence came from a young woman who had been exposed to COVID-19. The chain has TRBV1 and TRBJ1-6. TRBV1 is annotated as a pseudogene. Sequenced: PBMCs or T cells enriched from blood (not recorded which). CDR3 nucleotide sequence: TGCACCAGCAGCCACGCCCGGGATCCCAATAATTCACCCCTCCACTTT. Translated: CTSSHARDPNNSPLHF.